A single sample is the source of the 25 T cell receptor beta chains below, sequenced in a study of cytomegalovirus exposure and HLA in healthy donors. The PCR was carried out with 60 Vbeta primers and 13 Jbeta primers. This table comes from immunoSEQ multiplex PCR, and its TCRdb copy is limited to in-frame clones, with some not included. Among 99,000 or so clones listed, approximately 80% were seen once. The specimen sequenced was PBMCs. The source is a female donor in good health and CMV-seropositive.

This clone was observed once. The chain has TRBV2 and TRBJ1-2, with D perhaps matching TRBD1 (5 bases). Germline CDR1 SNHLY, CDR2 FYNNEI. Deletions cut 6 bases from V and 2 bases from J, with 7 bases between. The CDR3 contains 12 residues. The CDR3 DNA is TGTGCCAGCAGAGGGGCAAACTATGGCTACACCTTC. Translating it yields CASRGANYGYTF.

This chain joins TRBV6-1 and TRBJ1-1, with a tentative D call TRBD1 (5 bases). Germline V gene data show CDR1 as MNHNS and CDR2 as SASEGT. This CDR3 spans 10 amino acids. V was cut by 7 bases and J by 10 bases, with 10 bases left in between. DNA for the CDR3: TGTGCCAGCATAGACAGTTTAGCTTTCTTT. It translates to CASIDSLAFF.

There are a few counts of this clone. This chain connects TRBV28 to TRBJ2-7, with a tentative D call TRBD2 (5 bases). The germline gives CDR1 MDHEN, CDR2 SYDVKM. Between the trimmed V and J ends, which lost 8 bases and 3 bases, there was a span of 23 bases. This CDR3 has 16 residues. CDR3: CASCSLGLNLLYEQYF. The CDR3 DNA reads as TGTGCCAGCTGCTCACTAGGATTGAACTTGCTCTACGAGCAGTACTTC.

The gene calls are TRBV19 and TRBJ2-7, with TRBD2 matching over 12 bases. V lost 6 bases and J lost 5; bases outside the gene matches: 14. Germline values: CDR1 LNHDA, CDR2 SQIVND (reference sequence). The CDR3 is made up of 17 amino acids. CDR3 region: CASSPGLAGTPIHEQYF. In nucleotides, the CDR3 is TGTGCCAGTAGCCCTGGACTAGCGGGAACCCCAATCCACGAGCAGTACTTC.

The chain combines TRBV6-5 with TRBJ1-4; possibly TRBD1 for D (6 bases). Germline CDR1 reads MNHEY; CDR2 reads SVGAGI. CDR3 length equals 14 residues. V was shortened by 6 bases and J by 5 bases, with 13 bases between the two germline ends. Here the CDR3 DNA reads TGTGCCAGCAGCGGAGGACAGAAGAATGAAAAACTGTTTTTT. It is translated as CASSGGQKNEKLFF.

The gene calls are TRBV18 and TRBJ2-7, with 9 bases identical to TRBD1. There are 14 residues in the CDR3. Per the germline V gene, CDR1 is KGHSH and CDR2 is LQKENI. V gave up 2 bases and J gave up 6 bases; unmatched junction bases: 5. CDR3 sequence: CASSPSGTGSEQYF. The DNA for the CDR3 is TGTGCCAGCTCACCATCCGGGACAGGGAGCGAGCAGTACTTC. The complete variable domain, with remaining parts taken from reference TRBV18 and TRBJ2-7, reads NAGVMQNPRHLVRRRGQEARLRCSPMKGHSHVYWYRQLPEEGLKFMVYLQKENIIDESGMPKERFSAEFPKEGPSILRIQQVVRGDSAAYFCASSPSGTGSEQYFGPGTRLTVT.

This sequence joins TRBV4-1 and TRBJ2-7, with 7 bases identical to TRBD1. Germline values: CDR1 MGHRA, CDR2 YSYEKL. This CDR3 comprises 14 residues. After removal of 1 base from V and 6 bases from J, the junction contained 6 bases not matched to a gene. CDR3 DNA sequence: TGCGCCAGCAGCCAAGTAGGGGGCTGGATCGAGCAGTACTTC. This sequence encodes CASSQVGGWIEQYF.

This clone was seen once. The chain's CDR3 is CASSYRRNNEQFF. CDR3 bases: TGTGCCAGCAGCTACAGACGGAACAATGAGCAGTTCTTC. The chain recombines TRBV11-3 with TRBJ2-1; D ambiguous. The CDR3 length is 13 residues. The germline CDR1 and CDR2 sequences are SGHNT and YENEEA. V gave up 4 bases and J gave up 5 bases, with 9 bases separating them.

CDR3 nucleotides: TGCGCCAGCAGCTTGGATCTGGACAGGGTGGCCGAGCAGTACTTC. Translation: CASSLDLDRVAEQYF. The rearrangement joins TRBV5-1 to TRBJ2-7, with 8 nucleotides matching TRBD1. The CDR3 runs 15 residues. Trimming took 0 bases from V and 6 from J; bases not matched to a gene: 8. The germline gives CDR1 SGHRS, CDR2 YFSETQ.

This clone was seen a single time. The CDR3 sequence is CASSPDNPRSNQPQHF. CDR3 in DNA: TGTGCCAGCAGCCCGGACAACCCGAGGAGCAATCAGCCCCAGCATTTT. The chain uses TRBV7-9 and TRBJ1-5, with D perhaps matching TRBD1 (5 bases). Germline values: CDR1 SEHNR, CDR2 FQNEAQ (reference sequence). The CDR3 length is 16 residues. V was trimmed by 5 bases and J by 1 base, leaving 15 bases between them.

The chain links TRBV5-1 to TRBJ2-2, with a weak D call TRBD1 (5 bases). CDR1 is SGHRS and CDR2 is YFSETQ in the germline V gene. Trimming took 3 bases from V and 5 from J, leaving 8 bases between them. There are 13 residues in the CDR3. The CDR3 nucleotides are TGCGCCAGCAGCTCTGCAGGGACCGGGGAGCTGTTTTTT. Protein product: CASSSAGTGELFF.

In its sample, this clone was seen a few times. The chain is built from TRBV2 and TRBJ1-3; the match to TRBD1 covers 7 bases. CDR1 and CDR2 from the germline V gene are SNHLY and FYNNEI. The CDR3 spans 14 residues. The V and J ends lost 6 bases and 4 bases, in that order; junction bases with no gene match: 6. CDR3: CASSSGGPGNTIYF. The CDR3 region has the DNA TGTGCCAGCAGCTCAGGGGGGCCCGGAAACACCATATATTTT.

The chain's CDR3 is CASSVALFDEQFF. The DNA of the CDR3 is TGTGCCAGCAGCGTAGCCCTTTTCGATGAGCAGTTCTTC. This sequence joins TRBV9 and TRBJ2-1; D ambiguous. Trimming took 0 bases from V and 8 from J, leaving 9 bases between them. The CDR3 runs to 13 residues. The germline V gene has CDR1 SGDLS and CDR2 YYNGEE.

The genes are TRBV5-1 and TRBJ2-5; 10 positions agree with TRBD2. The CDR3 consists of 18 residues. Losses at the gene ends were 4 bases for V and 0 bases for J; bases not matched to a gene: 12. Germline CDR1 is SGHRS and CDR2 is YFSETQ. The CDR3 coding sequence is TGCGCCAGCAGCGGAAGAACTAGCGGGGCTGTCTACCAAGAGACCCAGTACTTC. This codes for CASSGRTSGAVYQETQYF. Full variable domain (remainder filled in from reference TRBV5-1 and TRBJ2-5): KAGVTQTPRYLIKTRGQQVTLSCSPISGHRSVSWYQQTPGQGLQFLFEYFSETQRNKGNFPGRFSGRQFSNSRSEMNVSTLELGDSALYLCASSGRTSGAVYQETQYFGPGTRLLVL.

The chain employs TRBV19 and TRBJ2-7; 7 bases line up with TRBD1. From germline, CDR1 is LNHDA and CDR2 SQIVND (reference sequence). The CDR3 extends over 15 amino acids. The J segment lost 6 bases and the V segment lost 7 bases, leaving 15 bases of the junction unmatched. In nucleotides, the CDR3 is TGTGCCAGTACCCCTGACGACAGGGCAGACGCCGAGCAGTACTTC. Residues: CASTPDDRADAEQYF.

The table lists this clone with a count of one. The V and J genes are TRBV5-1 and TRBJ2-1; D is undetermined. V was cut by 4 bases and J by 3 bases, with 17 bases left in between. Germline CDR1 reads SGHRS; CDR2 reads YFSETQ. The CDR3 sequence is 16 residues long. The CDR3 DNA is TGCGCCAGCAGCACTCACTCCCTAGTGGTCTACAATGAGCAGTTCTTC. This gives the protein CASSTHSLVVYNEQFF.

Comment on this clone: One junction end does not reproduce the germline sequence, and a read error may be involved. Other DNA sequences of this sample code for an identical CDR3. The chain couples TRBV5-1 to TRBJ1-1; TRBD1 matches at 7 bases. Germline values: CDR1 SGHRS, CDR2 YFSETQ. This CDR3 has 15 amino acids. DNA of the CDR3: TGCGCCAGCAGCTTGGGGTTGAGGGGGCAGGTTGAAGCTTTTTTT. Translated, it gives CASSLGLRGQVEAFF.

The chain has TRBV6-1 and TRBJ1-1; D perhaps matches TRBD1 (6 bases). From germline, CDR1 is MNHNS and CDR2 SASEGT. This CDR3 comprises 14 residues. Deletions cut 5 bases from V and 3 bases from J, with 13 bases between. The DNA for the CDR3 is TGTGCCAGCAGTCGCGGACAGTGGGACACTGAAGCTTTCTTT. It is translated as CASSRGQWDTEAFF.

The chain combines TRBV6-1 with TRBJ1-1, with 7 bases that match TRBD1. CDR3 length equals 14 residues. Germline V lookup: CDR1 MNHNS, CDR2 SASEGT. With V trimmed by 2 bases and J by 4 bases, 4 bases remained unmatched. The CDR3 loop is CASSEQGGATEAFF. CDR3 nucleotides: TGTGCCAGCAGTGAACAGGGGGGTGCCACTGAAGCTTTCTTT.

The rearrangement uses TRBV30 and TRBJ2-7, with 11 bases identical to TRBD2. Germline loops: CDR1 GTSNPN, CDR2 SVGIG (reference sequence). CDR3 length: 15 residues. The junction had 12 bases not matched to a gene; V was cut back by 0 bases and J by 11 bases. The CDR3 here is CAWSVLAGGGDTKYF. The CDR3, as DNA: TGTGCCTGGAGTGTATTAGCGGGAGGGGGGGACACTAAGTACTTC.

The chain recombines TRBV19 with TRBJ1-5, with D maybe TRBD1 (5 bases). Looked up from germline, CDR1 is LNHDA and CDR2 is SQIVND (reference sequence). The CDR3 extends over 15 amino acids. V lost 7 bases and J 6 bases, leaving 19 bases between the germline ends. Written as DNA, the CDR3 is TGTGCCAGTACGCGTGGCCAGGGTCGGACTCAGCCCCAGCATTTT. The encoded protein is CASTRGQGRTQPQHF.

The CDR3 DNA is TGTGCCAGCAGCCGGGGGGAGGTCGGCGCCTACGAGCAGTACTTC. Translating gives CASSRGEVGAYEQYF. The J gene is TRBJ2-7, the V gene TRBV13; 7 bases are shared with TRBD2. This CDR3 spans 15 amino acids. V was pared by 5 bases and J by 2 bases, with 9 bases of the junction left unmatched. The germline V gene encodes CDR1 PRHDT and CDR2 FYEKMQ (reference sequence).

The rearrangement joins TRBV2 to TRBJ2-1, with a weak D call TRBD2 (6 bases). CDR1 SNHLY and CDR2 FYNNEI come from the germline V gene. The CDR3 runs 11 residues. Trimming removed 9 bases from V and 14 bases from J, with 17 bases in between. The CDR3 DNA follows: TGTGCCAGGGGGGGAGAACAGGATAAGTTCTTC. Amino acids: CARGGEQDKFF. The whole variable domain, remainder taken from reference TRBV2 and TRBJ2-1, is EPEVTQTPSHQVTQMGQEVILRCVPISNHLYFYWYRQILGQKVEFLVSFYNNEISEKSEIFDDQFSVERPDGSNFTLKIRSTKLEDSAMYFCARGGEQDKFFGPGTRLTVL.

The V gene is TRBV2, the J gene TRBJ1-6; tentatively, D is TRBD1 (5 bases). Trimming pared 4 bases from V and 10 bases from J, leaving 11 bases between. Germline V CDR1 and CDR2: SNHLY, FYNNEI. The CDR3 runs 13 residues. As DNA, the CDR3 is TGTGCCAGCAGTGTCAGGGATACATCACCCCTCCACTTT. Residues: CASSVRDTSPLHF. The full variable domain, with the rest looked up from reference TRBV2 and TRBJ1-6, is EPEVTQTPSHQVTQMGQEVILRCVPISNHLYFYWYRQILGQKVEFLVSFYNNEISEKSEIFDDQFSVERPDGSNFTLKIRSTKLEDSAMYFCASSVRDTSPLHFGNGTRLTVT.

V is TRBV14 and J is TRBJ2-5, with 10 bases matching TRBD1. V was pared by 5 bases and J by 4 bases, with 7 bases of the junction left unmatched. Germline CDR1 and CDR2: SGHDN and FVKESK. CDR3 size: 15 residues. The CDR3 sequence: CASSIGQGGIETQYF. The DNA for the CDR3 is TGTGCCAGCAGCATTGGACAGGGGGGTATAGAGACCCAGTACTTC.